This T cell receptor beta chain is from a study of molecular identifiers for immune sequencing clone quantification. Notes on the study in general: Reports indicate spiked Jurkat TCR RNA from one cell could be found among one million naive cells.

The CDR3 has 14 amino acids. Trimming cost V 5 bases and J 3 bases, with 14 bases left between them. From germline, CDR1 is SGHRS and CDR2 YFSETQ. A remark on this clonotype: The antigen is undetermined.

For bulk TCR libraries, previously described methods and listed TCR primers were used. TCRdb analysed the PCR reads with MiXCR anew, one entry per CDR3 protein. The table lists just under 650,000 distinct CDR3 sequences, approximately 20% of them singletons. The chain carries TRBV5-1 and TRBJ1-2; no reliable D call. The TCR comes from a human donor in good health. Some libraries in this study had Jurkat cell RNA spiked in. Sequencing was performed on naive CD8+ T cells from blood, with Jurkat cell RNA spiked in. Subset given: FACS-sorted CD8+CD4-CCR7+CD45RA+ naive T cells. CDR3: CASRSSRGDYGYTF. CDR3 sequence (DNA): TGCGCCAGCAGGTCCAGTCGTGGGGACTATGGCTACACCTTC.